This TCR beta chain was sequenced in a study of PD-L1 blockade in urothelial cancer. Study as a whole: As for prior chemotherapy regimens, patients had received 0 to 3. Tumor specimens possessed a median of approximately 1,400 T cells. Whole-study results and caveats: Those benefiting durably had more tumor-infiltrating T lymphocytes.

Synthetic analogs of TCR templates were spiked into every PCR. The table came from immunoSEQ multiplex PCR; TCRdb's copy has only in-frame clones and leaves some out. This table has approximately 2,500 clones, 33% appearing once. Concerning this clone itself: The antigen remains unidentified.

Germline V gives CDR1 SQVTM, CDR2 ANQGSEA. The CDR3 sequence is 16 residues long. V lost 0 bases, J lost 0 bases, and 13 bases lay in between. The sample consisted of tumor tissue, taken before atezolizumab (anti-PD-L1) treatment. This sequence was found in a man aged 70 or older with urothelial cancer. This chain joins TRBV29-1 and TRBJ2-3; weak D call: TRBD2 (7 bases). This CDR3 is CSVEEKGGGSTDTQYF. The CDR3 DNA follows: TGCAGCGTTGAAGAAAAGGGGGGGGGAAGCACAGATACGCAGTATTTT.